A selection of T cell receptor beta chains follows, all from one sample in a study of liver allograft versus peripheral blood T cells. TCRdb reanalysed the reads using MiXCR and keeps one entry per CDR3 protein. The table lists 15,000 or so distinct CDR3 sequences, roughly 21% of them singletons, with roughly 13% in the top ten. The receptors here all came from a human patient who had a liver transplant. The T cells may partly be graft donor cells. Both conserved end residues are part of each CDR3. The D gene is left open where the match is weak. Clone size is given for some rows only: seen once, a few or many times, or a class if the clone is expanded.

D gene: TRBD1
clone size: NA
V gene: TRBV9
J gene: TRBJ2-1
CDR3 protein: CASSAGQGYNEQFF
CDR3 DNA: TGTGCCAGCAGCGCGGGACAGGGGTACAATGAGCAGTTCTTC

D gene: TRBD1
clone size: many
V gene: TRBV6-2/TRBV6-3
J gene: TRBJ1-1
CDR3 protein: CASSYSTGALNTEAFF
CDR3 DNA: TGTGCCAGCAGTTACTCGACAGGGGCTCTGAACACTGAAGCTTTCTTT

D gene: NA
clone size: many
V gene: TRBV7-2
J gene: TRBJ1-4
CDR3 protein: CASSSGARGEKLFF
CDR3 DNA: TGTGCCAGCAGCTCCGGGGCGCGTGGGGAAAAACTGTTTTTT

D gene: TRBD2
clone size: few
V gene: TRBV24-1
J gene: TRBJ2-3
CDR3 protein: CATTAGGPDTQYF
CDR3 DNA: TGTGCCACCACTGCGGGGGGGCCAGATACGCAGTATTTT

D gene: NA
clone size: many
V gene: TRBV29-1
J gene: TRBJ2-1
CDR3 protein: CSVEGRFGGVSYNEQFF
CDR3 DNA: TGCAGCGTTGAAGGGAGGTTCGGCGGGGTCTCCTACAATGAGCAGTTCTTC

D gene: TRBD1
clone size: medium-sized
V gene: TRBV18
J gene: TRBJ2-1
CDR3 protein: CASSPQGQIGEQFF
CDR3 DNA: TGTGCCAGCTCACCACAGGGACAGATCGGTGAGCAGTTCTTC

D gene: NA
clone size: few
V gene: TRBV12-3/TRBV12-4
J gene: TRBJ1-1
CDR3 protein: CASSGQVTEAFF
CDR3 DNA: TGTGCCAGCAGTGGGCAAGTCACTGAAGCTTTCTTT

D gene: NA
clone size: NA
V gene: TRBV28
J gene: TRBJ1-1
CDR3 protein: CASNGGEIIEAFF
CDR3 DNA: TGTGCCAGCAATGGAGGCGAAATCATTGAAGCTTTCTTT

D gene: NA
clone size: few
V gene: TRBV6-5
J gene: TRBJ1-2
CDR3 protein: CASTAHKNYGYTF
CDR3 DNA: TGTGCCAGCACGGCACACAAAAACTATGGCTACACCTTC

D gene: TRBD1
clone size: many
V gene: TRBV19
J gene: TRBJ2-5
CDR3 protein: CASSIEVGAHRGETQYF
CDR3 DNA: TGTGCCAGTAGTATAGAGGTGGGGGCACACAGGGGGGAGACCCAGTACTTC

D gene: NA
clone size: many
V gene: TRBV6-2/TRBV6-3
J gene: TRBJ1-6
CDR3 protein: CASSGPGAQFSPLHF
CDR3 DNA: TGTGCCAGCAGTGGACCGGGAGCTCAATTTTCACCCCTCCACTTT

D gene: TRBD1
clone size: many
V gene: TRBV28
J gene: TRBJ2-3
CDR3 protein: CASSHRGRTDTQYF
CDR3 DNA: TGTGCCAGCAGTCACAGGGGGCGAACTGATACGCAGTATTTT

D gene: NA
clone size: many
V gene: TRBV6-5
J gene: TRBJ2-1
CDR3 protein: CASRAFNEQFF
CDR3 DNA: TGTGCCAGCAGAGCCTTCAATGAGCAGTTCTTC

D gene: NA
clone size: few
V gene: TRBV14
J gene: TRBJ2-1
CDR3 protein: CASSQERGRVEQFF
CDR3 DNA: TGTGCCAGCAGCCAAGAAAGGGGTCGGGTTGAGCAGTTCTTC

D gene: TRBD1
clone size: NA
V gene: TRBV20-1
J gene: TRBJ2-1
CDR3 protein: CSARGAQGASYNEQFF
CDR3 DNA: TGCAGTGCTAGAGGTGCCCAGGGGGCGTCTTACAATGAGCAGTTCTTC

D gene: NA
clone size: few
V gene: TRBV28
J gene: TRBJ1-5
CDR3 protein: CASSSYQPQHF
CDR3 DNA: TGTGCCAGCAGTTCTTACCAGCCCCAGCATTTT

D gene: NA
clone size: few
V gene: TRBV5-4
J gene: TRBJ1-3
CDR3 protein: CASSLCLHNSGNTIYF
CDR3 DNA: TGTGCCAGCAGCTTGTGTCTCCATAACTCTGGAAACACCATATATTTT

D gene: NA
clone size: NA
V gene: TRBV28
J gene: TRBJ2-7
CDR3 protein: CASSLLEGRYYEQYF
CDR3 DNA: TGTGCCAGCAGTTTATTGGAGGGCCGATACTACGAGCAGTACTTC

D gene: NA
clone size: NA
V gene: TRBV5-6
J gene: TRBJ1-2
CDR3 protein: CASSLDSSWGGYTF
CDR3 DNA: TGTGCCAGCAGCCTGGACAGTTCGTGGGGTGGCTACACCTTC

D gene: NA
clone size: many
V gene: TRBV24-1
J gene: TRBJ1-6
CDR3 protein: CATKSNNSPLHF
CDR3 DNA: TGTGCCACCAAGTCGAATAATTCACCCCTCCACTTT

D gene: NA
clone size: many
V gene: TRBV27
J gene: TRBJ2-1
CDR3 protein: CASNSRGTPYNEQFF
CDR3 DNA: TGTGCCAGCAACTCGAGGGGGACACCCTACAATGAGCAGTTCTTC

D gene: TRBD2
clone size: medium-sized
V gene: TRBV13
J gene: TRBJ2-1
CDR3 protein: CASSSGLADRSYNEQFF
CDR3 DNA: TGTGCCAGCAGCTCGGGACTAGCGGACCGCTCCTACAATGAGCAGTTCTTC

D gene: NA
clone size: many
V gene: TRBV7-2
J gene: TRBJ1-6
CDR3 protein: CASSSVPKDSPLHF
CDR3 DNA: TGTGCCAGCAGCTCAGTTCCTAAGGATTCACCCCTCCACTTT

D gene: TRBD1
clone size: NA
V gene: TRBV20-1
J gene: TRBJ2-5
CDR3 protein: CSATTGEEETQYF
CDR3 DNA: TGCAGTGCAACGACAGGGGAGGAAGAGACCCAGTACTTC

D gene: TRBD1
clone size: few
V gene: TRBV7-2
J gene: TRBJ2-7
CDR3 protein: CASSSGQGSYEQYF
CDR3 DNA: TGTGCCAGCAGCTCCGGACAGGGAAGCTACGAGCAGTACTTC

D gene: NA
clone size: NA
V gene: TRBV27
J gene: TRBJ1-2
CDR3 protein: CASSLGAAGTFGYTF
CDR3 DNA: TGTGCCAGCAGTTTGGGGGCGGCGGGGACCTTCGGCTACACCTTC

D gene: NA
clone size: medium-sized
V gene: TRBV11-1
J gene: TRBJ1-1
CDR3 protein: CASSIASGGTNTEAFF
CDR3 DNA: TGTGCCAGCAGCATCGCTTCGGGGGGAACGAACACTGAAGCTTTCTTT

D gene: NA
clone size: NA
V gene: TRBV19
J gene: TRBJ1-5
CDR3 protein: CASTIGGGGPQPQHF
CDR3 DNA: TGTGCCAGTACCATAGGGGGTGGTGGGCCTCAGCCCCAGCATTTT

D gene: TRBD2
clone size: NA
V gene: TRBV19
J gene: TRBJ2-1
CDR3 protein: CASSIDPGTSPNEQFF
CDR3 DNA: TGTGCCAGTAGTATAGACCCCGGGACTAGCCCCAATGAGCAGTTCTTC

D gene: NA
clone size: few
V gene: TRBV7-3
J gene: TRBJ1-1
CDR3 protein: CASSLYGGGNTEAFF
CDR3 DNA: TGTGCCAGCAGCTTATATGGGGGCGGGAACACTGAAGCTTTCTTT

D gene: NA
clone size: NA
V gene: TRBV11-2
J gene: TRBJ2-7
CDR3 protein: CASSFRTDRSYEQYF
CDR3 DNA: TGTGCCAGCAGCTTTCGGACTGATCGCTCCTACGAGCAGTACTTC

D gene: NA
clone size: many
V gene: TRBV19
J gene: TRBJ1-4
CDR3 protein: CASSMQESTNEKLFF
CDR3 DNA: TGTGCCAGTAGTATGCAGGAGTCAACTAATGAAAAACTGTTTTTT

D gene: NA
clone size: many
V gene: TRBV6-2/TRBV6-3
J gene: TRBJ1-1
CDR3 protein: CASRPGGHPNTEAFF
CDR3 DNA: TGTGCCAGCAGACCTGGCGGACACCCGAACACTGAAGCTTTCTTT

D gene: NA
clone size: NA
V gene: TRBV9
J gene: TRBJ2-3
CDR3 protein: CASSPSLLDTQYF
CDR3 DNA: TGTGCCAGCAGCCCCAGTTTGCTGGATACGCAGTATTTT

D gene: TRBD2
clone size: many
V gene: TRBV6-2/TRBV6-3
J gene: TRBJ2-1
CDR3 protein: CASSLSGPAYNEQFF
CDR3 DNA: TGTGCCAGCAGTCTTAGCGGGCCAGCCTACAATGAGCAGTTCTTC

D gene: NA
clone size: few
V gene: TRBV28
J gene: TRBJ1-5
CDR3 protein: CASSFGGQPQHF
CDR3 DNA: TGTGCCAGCAGTTTCGGCGGCCAGCCCCAGCATTTT

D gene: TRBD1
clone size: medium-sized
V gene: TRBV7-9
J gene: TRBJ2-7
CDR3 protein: CASSLDARGQSYEQYF
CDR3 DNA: TGTGCCAGCAGCTTAGATGCTAGGGGACAGTCCTACGAGCAGTACTTC

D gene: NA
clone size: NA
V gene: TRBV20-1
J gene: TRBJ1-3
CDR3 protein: CSARDQGTSLDTIYF
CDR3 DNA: TGCAGTGCTAGAGATCAAGGGACAAGCTTAGACACCATATATTTT

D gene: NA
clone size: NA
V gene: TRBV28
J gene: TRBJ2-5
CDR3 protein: CASSWGTETQYF
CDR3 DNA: TGTGCCAGCAGTTGGGGGACAGAGACCCAGTACTTC

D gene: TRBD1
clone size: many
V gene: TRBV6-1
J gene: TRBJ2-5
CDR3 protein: CASRRTGLETQYF
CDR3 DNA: TGTGCCAGCAGGCGGACAGGGTTGGAGACCCAGTACTTC